This T cell receptor beta chain was recorded in a study of T-cell reconstitution after alpha-beta-depleted transplantation in children. Broader study findings: Day-60 TCRbeta diversity that was high in some patients was derived from surviving recipient T cells and thymic progenitors.

Preparation of the TCRbeta library was carried out with unique molecular identifiers. TCRdb re-called the PCR reads through MiXCR, storing one row per CDR3 protein. In the table there are approximately 47,000 distinct CDR3 sequences, about 47% of which are singletons. About this clonotype: Its antigen is unidentified.

CDR3 length: 14 amino acids. Trimming removed 3 bases at V and 3 bases at J, with 12 bases between. This receptor was identified in a boy younger than two with SCID, due to receive a stem cell transplant. This specimen was peripheral blood, taken before TCRalphabeta/CD19-depleted stem cell transplant. The J gene is TRBJ2-7, the V gene TRBV12-3 or TRBV12-4; a weak D match, TRBD2 (5 bases). As DNA, the CDR3 is TGTGCCAGCAGTTTGGGAGAGGGCAGCTACGAGCAGTACTTC. Amino acids: CASSLGEGSYEQYF.